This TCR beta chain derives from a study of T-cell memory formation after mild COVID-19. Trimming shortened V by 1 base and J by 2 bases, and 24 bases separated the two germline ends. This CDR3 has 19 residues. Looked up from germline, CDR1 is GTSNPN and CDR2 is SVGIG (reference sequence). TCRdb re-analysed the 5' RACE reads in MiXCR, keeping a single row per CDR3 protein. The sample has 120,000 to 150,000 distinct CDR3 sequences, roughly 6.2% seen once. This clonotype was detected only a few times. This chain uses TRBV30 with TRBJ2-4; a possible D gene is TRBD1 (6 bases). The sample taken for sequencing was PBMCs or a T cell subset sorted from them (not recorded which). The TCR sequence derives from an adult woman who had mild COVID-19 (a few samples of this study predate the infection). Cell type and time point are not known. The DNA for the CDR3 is TGTGCCTGGAGTGGCGGACAGCCGGTTTTAGTGGGACCCAAAAACATTCAGTACTTC. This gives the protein CAWSGGQPVLVGPKNIQYF.